The subject of this entry is one TCR beta chain. Its antigen remains unidentified. CDR1 is ENHRY and CDR2 is SYGVKD in the germline V gene. Trimming left V 2 bases short and J 8 bases short, with 15 bases between. The CDR3 totals 14 residues. This sample was taken from a study of PD-1 blockade in classical Hodgkin lymphoma. Relapses following autologous stem cell transplantation were seen in all patients, with brentuximab vedotin exposure varying. Study-level points and caveats: CD4+ but not CD8+ TCR diversity rose significantly by C4D1.

TCRdb's copy holds only in-frame clones and misses some; the assay was immunoSEQ multiplex PCR. The sample has 14,000 or so clones; roughly three quarters are singletons. Material: peripheral blood mononuclear cells (PBMCs), obtained before the second cycle of nivolumab. This TCR was sampled from a human donor with classical Hodgkin lymphoma. The chain joins TRBV10-3 to TRBJ1-2; D is possibly TRBD1 (6 bases). The CDR3, as DNA: TGTGCCATCAGTGAGAGGGGGGCCATCAGGGGCTACACCTTC. This translates into CAISERGAIRGYTF.